The 29 T cell receptor beta chains listed next were all sequenced from one sample in a study of shared clonotypes between healthy human individuals. Assay: immunoSEQ multiplex PCR; the TCRdb copy retains only in-frame clones and omits some. The sample shows about 2 million clones, 85% to 95% of them seen only once. Sequenced sample: naive CD4+ T cells sorted from blood. Subset here: CD45RA+ positively selected. Source of these receptors: a man aged 18 to 29 in good health.

As concerns this clone: This specimen includes other DNA sequences encoding the same CDR3. The J gene is TRBJ2-7, the V gene TRBV18; 9 nucleotides match TRBD1. Per germline, CDR1 KGHSH and CDR2 LQKENI. The V gene end was trimmed by 3 bases and the J gene end by 0 bases; junction bases not matched to a gene: 3. The CDR3 sequence is 15 residues long. CDR3 in amino acids: CASSPGQGNSYEQYF. CDR3 bases: TGTGCCAGCTCACCGGGACAGGGCAACTCCTACGAGCAGTACTTC.

This chain uses TRBV11-3 with TRBJ2-1; the match to TRBD1 covers 10 bases. This CDR3 region has 14 residues. Trimming removed 4 bases from V and 8 bases from J; junction bases left unmatched: 5. CDR1 is SGHNT and CDR2 is YENEEA in the germline V gene. CDR3 loop: CASSSGTGEHEQFF. The CDR3 coding sequence is TGTGCCAGCAGCTCGGGGACAGGGGAACATGAGCAGTTCTTC.

The rearrangement links TRBV14 to TRBJ2-5; perhaps TRBD1 as D (5 bases). The V gene lost 3 bases and the J gene lost 3 bases, with 8 bases spanning the gap. The CDR3 spans 13 residues. The germline V gene has CDR1 SGHDN and CDR2 FVKESK. CDR3 bases: TGTGCCAGCAGCCACCTCAGGGAAGAGACCCAGTACTTC. This codes for CASSHLREETQYF. The variable domain in full, with the rest retrieved from reference TRBV14 and TRBJ2-5, is EAGVTQFPSHSVIEKGQTVTLRCDPISGHDNLYWYRRVMGKEIKFLLHFVKESKQDESGMPNNRFLAERTGGTYSTLKVQPAELEDSGVYFCASSHLREETQYFGPGTRLLVL.

This chain uses TRBV19 with TRBJ2-4; 9 positions match TRBD1. This CDR3 spans 15 amino acids. The trim removed 10 bases at V and 0 bases at J, leaving 7 bases unmatched. CDR1 is LNHDA and CDR2 is SQIVND in the germline V gene (reference sequence). The CDR3 nucleotides read TGTGCCACTCAAACAGGGGGCCAAGCCAAAAACATTCAGTACTTC. Translation gives CATQTGGQAKNIQYF.

This chain's CDR3 is CAAGRAGPNEQFF. In DNA, the CDR3 is TGTGCCGCCGGGAGGGCCGGGCCCAATGAGCAGTTCTTC. V is TRBV6-5 and J is TRBJ2-1; 8 bases fit TRBD2. CDR1 MNHEY and CDR2 SVGAGI come from the germline V gene. The CDR3 loop spans 13 amino acids. V shed 11 bases and J 6 bases; nucleotides not matched to a gene: 9.

The V and J genes are TRBV27 and TRBJ1-1; D is ambiguous. Germline loops: CDR1 MNHEY, CDR2 SMNVEV (reference sequence). Between the trimmed V and J ends, which lost 4 bases and 0 bases, there was a span of 6 bases. The CDR3 is 13 residues long. The CDR3 region is CASSYSMNTEAFF. The CDR3, as DNA: TGTGCCAGCAGTTATTCGATGAACACTGAAGCTTTCTTT.

As DNA, the CDR3 is TGTGCCAGCAGCAAAGGTATAGGCTACACCTTC. It codes for CASSKGIGYTF. The chain combines TRBV7-9 with TRBJ1-2, with unresolved D. The CDR3 loop spans 11 amino acids. Between the trimmed V and J ends, which lost 5 bases and 8 bases, there was a span of 9 bases. Per the germline V gene, CDR1 is SEHNR and CDR2 is FQNEAQ (reference sequence). Supplemented by reference TRBV7-9 and TRBJ1-2, the full variable domain reads DTGVSQNPRHKITKRGQNVTFRCDPISEHNRLYWYRQTLGQGPEFLTYFQNEAQLEKSRLLSDRFSAERPKGSFSTLEIQRTEQGDSAMYLCASSKGIGYTFGSGTRLTVV.

The chain recombines TRBV28 with TRBJ1-6; D perhaps matches TRBD1 (5 bases). The CDR3 consists of 16 residues. V was shortened by 6 bases and J by 9 bases, with 21 bases between the two germline ends. In germline, CDR1 is MDHEN, CDR2 SYDVKM. CDR3 region: CASSPTGGGGRSPLHF. The CDR3 DNA follows: TGTGCCAGCAGCCCGACCGGTGGGGGAGGACGTTCACCCCTCCACTTT.

The chain is built from TRBV5-1 and TRBJ1-2; no reliable D call. V was trimmed by 0 bases and J by 4 bases, leaving 10 bases between them. The CDR3 has 14 amino acids. Germline V lookup: CDR1 SGHRS, CDR2 YFSETQ. As DNA, the CDR3 is TGCGCCAGCAGCTTGGGTCAGTGGGGCTATGGCTACACCTTC. Protein: CASSLGQWGYGYTF.

This sequence joins TRBV28 and TRBJ1-1; 9 bases map to TRBD1. The V gene end was trimmed by 3 bases and the J gene end by 6 bases; junction bases not matched to a gene: 11. CDR1 is MDHEN and CDR2 is SYDVKM in the germline V gene. The CDR3 extends over 16 amino acids. The CDR3, as DNA: TGTGCCAGCAGTTTCCCACCCGGACAGGGGTGGCCTGAAGCTTTCTTT. This gives the protein CASSFPPGQGWPEAFF. Filled out from reference TRBV28 and TRBJ1-1, the complete variable domain reads DVKVTQSSRYLVKRTGEKVFLECVQDMDHENMFWYRQDPGLGLRLIYFSYDVKMKEKGDIPEGYSVSREKKERFSLILESASTNQTSMYLCASSFPPGQGWPEAFFGQGTRLTVV.

This clone was seen once. The rearrangement joins TRBV10-3 to TRBJ1-1; 8 bases fit TRBD1. Germline V gives CDR1 ENHRY, CDR2 SYGVKD. The CDR3 length is 16 residues. V dropped 6 bases and J dropped 4; count of bases not matched to a gene: 13. The CDR3 loop reads CAIRVNDRGLVTEAFF. The CDR3 DNA reads as TGTGCCATCAGAGTGAACGACAGGGGATTGGTCACTGAAGCTTTCTTT.

The chain uses TRBV5-1 and TRBJ1-6; D is undetermined. The length of the CDR3 is 13 residues. Germline V gene data show CDR1 as SGHRS and CDR2 as YFSETQ. Trimming took off 3 bases at V and 8 bases at J, with 9 bases between the two ends. The CDR3 sequence: CASSYREDSPLHF. The CDR3 coding sequence is TGCGCCAGCAGCTACCGGGAAGATTCACCCCTCCACTTT.

This clone appeared a single time. Sequence at one end of the junction differs from germline and may be a read error. J is TRBJ1-6 and V is TRBV6-1; tentatively, D is TRBD1 (5 bases). The CDR3 sequence is 14 residues long. Germline V gene data show CDR1 as MNHNS and CDR2 as SASEGT. CDR3 in amino acids: CAGRDGSYNSPLHF. The CDR3 DNA follows: TGTGCCGGCAGGGACGGCAGTTATAATTCACCCCTCCACTTT.

The genes are TRBV7-2 and TRBJ1-2; 9 bases are shared with TRBD1. V was pared by 5 bases and J by 4 bases, with 8 bases of the junction left unmatched. Germline CDR1 SGHTA, CDR2 FQGNSA. The CDR3 totals 15 residues. The DNA of the CDR3 is TGTGCCAGCAGCCCCGGGGACAGGGTTTCCTATGGCTACACCTTC. It specifies CASSPGDRVSYGYTF.

This clone was recorded once. The rearrangement joins TRBV5-5 to TRBJ2-7, with D perhaps matching TRBD1 (6 bases). The CDR3 extends over 13 amino acids. Germline CDR1 and CDR2: SGHKS and YYEKEE (reference sequence). The V and J ends lost 0 bases and 3 bases respectively, with 7 bases between them. CDR3 loop: CASSLVTGYEQYF. The CDR3 DNA sequence: TGTGCCAGCAGCTTGGTGACAGGCTACGAGCAGTACTTC.

The chain recombines TRBV6-5 with TRBJ2-2; the D gene is possibly TRBD2 (5 bases). The V end lost 6 bases, the J end lost 4 bases, and 12 bases lay between the germline ends. The germline CDR1 and CDR2 sequences are MNHEY and SVGAGI. This CDR3 has 14 amino acids. The CDR3 nucleotides are TGTGCCAGCAGACAAGGACTCCTCACCGGGGAGCTGTTTTTT. It is translated as CASRQGLLTGELFF.

This clone was seen a single time. J is TRBJ2-1 and V is TRBV10-3; possibly TRBD2 for D (5 bases). The CDR3 loop spans 18 amino acids. Germline V gives CDR1 ENHRY, CDR2 SYGVKD. Trimming cost V 6 bases and J 0 bases, with 21 bases left between them. The chain's CDR3 is CAIRDPGRGLGSYNEQFF. DNA of the CDR3: TGTGCCATCAGGGACCCGGGCCGCGGGCTTGGCTCCTACAATGAGCAGTTCTTC.

This rearrangement joins TRBV29-1 to TRBJ2-5; weak D call: TRBD2 (5 bases). Trimming stripped 7 bases from V and 3 bases from J, with 12 bases between. CDR3 length: 12 amino acids. The germline V gene has CDR1 SQVTM and CDR2 ANQGSEA. CDR3 residues: CSAEGSEETQYF. The CDR3 coding sequence is TGCAGCGCTGAGGGTAGCGAAGAGACCCAGTACTTC. Looking up the rest from reference TRBV29-1 and TRBJ2-5 gives the full variable domain: SAVISQKPSRDICQRGTSLTIQCQVDSQVTMMFWYRQQPGQSLTLIATANQGSEATYESGFVIDKFPISRPNLTFSTLTVSNMSPEDSSIYLCSAEGSEETQYFGPGTRLLVL.

This clone was seen a single time. The DNA of the CDR3 is TGTGCCAGCAGTCGACAGGGGGCCCCAGATACGCAGTATTTT. Amino acids: CASSRQGAPDTQYF. This rearrangement joins TRBV6-4 to TRBJ2-3, with 10 bases aligning to TRBD1. V dropped 5 bases and J dropped 4; count of bases not matched to a gene: 3. The CDR3 spans 14 residues. CDR1 MRHNA and CDR2 SNTAGT come from the germline V gene.

The genes are TRBV7-9 and TRBJ1-1, with D perhaps TRBD1 (6 bases). The CDR3 runs 15 residues. Trimming shortened V by 5 bases and J by 3 bases, and 16 bases separated the two germline ends. Germline V gene sequence: CDR1 SEHNR, CDR2 FQNEAQ (reference sequence). The CDR3 region has the DNA TGTGCCAGCAGCCTCCTGATAGGGGGTGACACTGAAGCTTTCTTT. Protein sequence: CASSLLIGGDTEAFF. The variable domain in full, with the rest retrieved from reference TRBV7-9 and TRBJ1-1, is DTGVSQNPRHKITKRGQNVTFRCDPISEHNRLYWYRQTLGQGPEFLTYFQNEAQLEKSRLLSDRFSAERPKGSFSTLEIQRTEQGDSAMYLCASSLLIGGDTEAFFGQGTRLTVV.

The gene calls are TRBV4-1 and TRBJ1-1; D not resolved. The germline V and J ends were trimmed by 5 bases and 0 bases, with 13 bases remaining between them. CDR1 and CDR2 (germline): MGHRA, YSYEKL. The CDR3 is 15 residues long. CDR3 nucleotide sequence: TGCGCCAGCAGCTCCCGAGAGGGATTGAACACTGAAGCTTTCTTT. The encoded protein is CASSSREGLNTEAFF.

The J gene is TRBJ2-5, the V gene TRBV27; D gene uncertain. The CDR3 spans 13 residues. The V gene lost 3 bases and the J gene lost 3 bases, with 8 bases spanning the gap. The germline V gene has CDR1 MNHEY and CDR2 SMNVEV (reference sequence). CDR3 nucleotide sequence: TGTGCCAGCAGTTTTAGAACAGAAGAGACCCAGTACTTC. Translated: CASSFRTEETQYF.

The chain employs TRBV12-5 and TRBJ1-3, with no clear D. From germline, CDR1 is LGHNT and CDR2 FRNRAP. The CDR3 sequence is 13 residues long. Trimming left V 0 bases short and J 9 bases short, with 9 bases between. CDR3 DNA: TGTGCTAGTGGTTTGGTACCCTTCAGCACCATATATTTT. Its translation: CASGLVPFSTIYF.

The chain links TRBV19 to TRBJ2-7, with 11 bases lining up with TRBD1. Germline loops: CDR1 LNHDA, CDR2 SQIVND (reference sequence). This CDR3 is built from 15 residues. The V gene end was trimmed by 5 bases and the J gene end by 3 bases; junction bases not matched to a gene: 6. CDR3 sequence reads: CASSLSGQGDYEQYF. CDR3 sequence (DNA): TGTGCCAGTAGTCTATCGGGACAGGGGGACTACGAGCAGTACTTC.

On this clone itself: One base away lies a much larger clone, so this may be a sequencing read error. This chain joins TRBV2 and TRBJ1-1; D is uncertain. Trimming removed 6 bases from V and 0 bases from J, with 8 bases in between. The CDR3 is 13 amino acids. Germline values: CDR1 SNHLY, CDR2 FYNNEI. CDR3: CASRVEMNTEAFF. The DNA of the CDR3 is TGTGCCAGCAGGGTAGAGATGAACACTGAAGCTTTCTTT.

This rearrangement joins TRBV6-6 to TRBJ1-2; D is ambiguous. Trimming removed 2 bases at V and 8 bases at J, with 15 bases between. Looked up from germline, CDR1 is MNHNY and CDR2 is SVGAGI (reference sequence). The CDR3 spans 14 residues. CDR3 residues: CASSYGEAREGYTF. DNA of the CDR3: TGTGCCAGCAGTTACGGAGAGGCGCGGGAGGGCTACACCTTC.

The chain carries TRBV6-1 and TRBJ2-5; D not certain. The CDR3 is 12 amino acids. Trimming stripped 7 bases from V and 4 bases from J, with 10 bases between. CDR1 MNHNS and CDR2 SASEGT come from the germline V gene. CDR3 nucleotides: TGTGCCAGCATGGTTACGGGAGAGACCCAGTACTTC. Translating it yields CASMVTGETQYF.

The J gene is TRBJ1-6, the V gene TRBV2, with D tentatively TRBD1 (5 bases). The CDR3 is 14 amino acids. Germline CDR1 and CDR2: SNHLY and FYNNEI. Deletions cut 10 bases from V and 3 bases from J, with 13 bases between. CDR3 amino acids: CANQGMDYNSPLHF. As DNA, the CDR3 is TGTGCCAACCAGGGCATGGACTATAATTCACCCCTCCACTTT. Based on the CDR3 plus reference TRBV2 and TRBJ1-6, the full variable domain is EPEVTQTPSHQVTQMGQEVILRCVPISNHLYFYWYRQILGQKVEFLVSFYNNEISEKSEIFDDQFSVERPDGSNFTLKIRSTKLEDSAMYFCANQGMDYNSPLHFGNGTRLTVT.

The chain is built from TRBV12-2 and TRBJ1-4; the D call in the table, TRBD1, was not verified against the DNA. TRBV12-2 is flagged as a pseudogene. This CDR3 has 16 residues. The DNA of the CDR3 is TGTGCAAGTCCCCATTACATCACAGGGGCCAGCGAAAAACTGTTTTTT. It is translated as CASPHYITGASEKLFF.